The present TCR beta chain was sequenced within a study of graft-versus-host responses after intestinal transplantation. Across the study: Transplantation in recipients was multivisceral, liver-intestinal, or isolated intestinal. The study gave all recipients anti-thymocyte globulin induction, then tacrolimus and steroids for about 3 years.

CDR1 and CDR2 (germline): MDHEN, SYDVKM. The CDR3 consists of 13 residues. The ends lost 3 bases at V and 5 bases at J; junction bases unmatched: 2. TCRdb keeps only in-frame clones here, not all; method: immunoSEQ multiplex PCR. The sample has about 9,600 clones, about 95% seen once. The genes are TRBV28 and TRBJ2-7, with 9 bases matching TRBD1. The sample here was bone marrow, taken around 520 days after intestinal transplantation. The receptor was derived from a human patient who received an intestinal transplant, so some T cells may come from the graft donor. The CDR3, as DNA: TGTGCCAGCAGTTTGGGACAGGGAGACGAGCAGTACTTC. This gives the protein CASSLGQGDEQYF. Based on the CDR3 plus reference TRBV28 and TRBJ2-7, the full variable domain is DVKVTQSSRYLVKRTGEKVFLECVQDMDHENMFWYRQDPGLGLRLIYFSYDVKMKEKGDIPEGYSVSREKKERFSLILESASTNQTSMYLCASSLGQGDEQYFGPGTRLTVT.